This TCR beta chain was documented in a study of early T cells in non-severe SARS-CoV-2 infection. This clonotype was observed at least ten times. MiXCR, applied by TCRdb to the 5' RACE reads, yields one record per CDR3 protein. In the table there are about 63,000 distinct CDR3 sequences, around 13% of which are singletons. Sequenced material: whole blood. The clonotype originates from an adult who was a healthcare worker with PCR-confirmed SARS-CoV-2 infection or an uninfected control (not recorded which).

Here the CDR3 DNA reads TGCGCCAGCAGTGAGTCAGTTTTAGGGCGAGAGCGCACAGATACGCAGTATTTT. Its translation: CASSESVLGRERTDTQYF. This sequence joins TRBV10-2 and TRBJ2-3; D is ambiguous. The CDR3 sequence is 18 residues long. From germline, CDR1 is WSHSY and CDR2 SAAADI. V was pared by 0 bases and J by 1 base, with 17 bases between.